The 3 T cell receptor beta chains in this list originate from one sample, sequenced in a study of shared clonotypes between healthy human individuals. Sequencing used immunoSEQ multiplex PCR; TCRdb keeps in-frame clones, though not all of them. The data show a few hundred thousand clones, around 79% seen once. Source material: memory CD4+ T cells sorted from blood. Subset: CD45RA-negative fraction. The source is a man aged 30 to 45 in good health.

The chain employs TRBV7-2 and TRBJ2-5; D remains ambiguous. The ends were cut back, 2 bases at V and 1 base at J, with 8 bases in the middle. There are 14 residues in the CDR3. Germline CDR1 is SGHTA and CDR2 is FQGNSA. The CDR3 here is CASSLTRSQETQYF. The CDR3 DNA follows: TGTGCCAGCAGCTTAACCAGGTCCCAAGAGACCCAGTACTTC.

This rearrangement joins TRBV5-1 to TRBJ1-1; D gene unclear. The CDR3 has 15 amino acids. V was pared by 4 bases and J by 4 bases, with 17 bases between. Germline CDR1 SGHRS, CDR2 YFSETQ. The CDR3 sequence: CASSPIVTGVTEAFF. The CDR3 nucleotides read TGCGCCAGCAGCCCAATAGTGACCGGGGTCACTGAAGCTTTCTTT.

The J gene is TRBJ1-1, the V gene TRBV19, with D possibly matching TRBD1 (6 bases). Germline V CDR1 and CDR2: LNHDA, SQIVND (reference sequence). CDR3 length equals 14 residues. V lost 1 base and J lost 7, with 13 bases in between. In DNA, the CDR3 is TGTGCCAGTAGTATAGCAGGGGTTGAAGGTGAAGCTTTCTTT. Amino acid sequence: CASSIAGVEGEAFF.